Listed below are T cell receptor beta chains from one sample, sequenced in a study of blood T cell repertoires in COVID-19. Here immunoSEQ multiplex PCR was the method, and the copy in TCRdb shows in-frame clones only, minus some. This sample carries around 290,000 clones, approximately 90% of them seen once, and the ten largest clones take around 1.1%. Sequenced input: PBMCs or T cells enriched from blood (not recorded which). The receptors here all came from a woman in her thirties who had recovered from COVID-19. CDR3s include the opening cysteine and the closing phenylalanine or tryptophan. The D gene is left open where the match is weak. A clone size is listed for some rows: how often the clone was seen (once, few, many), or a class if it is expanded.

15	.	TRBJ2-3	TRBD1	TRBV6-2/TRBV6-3	TGTGCCAGCAGTTACGCACAGGGGAGCACAGATACGCAGTATTTT	CASSYAQGSTDTQYF
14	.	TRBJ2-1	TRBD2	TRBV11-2	TGTGCCAGCAGTATGGCGGGAGATTACAATGAGCAGTTCTTC	CASSMAGDYNEQFF
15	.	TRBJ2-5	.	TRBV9	TGTGCCAGCAGCGTTGACAGGACGGGTTCGGGGACCCAGTACTTC	CASSVDRTGSGTQYF
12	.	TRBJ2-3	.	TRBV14	TGTGCCAGCAGCGATATAGCGGATACGCAGTATTTT	CASSDIADTQYF
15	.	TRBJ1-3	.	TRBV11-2	TGTGCCAGCAGCTCCTTGACAGCTTCTGGAAACACCATATATTTT	CASSSLTASGNTIYF
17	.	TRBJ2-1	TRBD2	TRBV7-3	TGTGCCAGCAGCTGGGGCGGGACTAGCGGGAGTATGAATGAGCAGTTCTTC	CASSWGGTSGSMNEQFF
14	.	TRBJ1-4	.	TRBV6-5	TGTGCCAGCAGGGTCGGTGCAACTAATGAAAAACTGTTTTTT	CASRVGATNEKLFF
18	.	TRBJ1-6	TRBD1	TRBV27	TGTGCCAGCAGTTTATCGACAGGGGGTCTCACCTATAATTCACCCCTCCACTTT	CASSLSTGGLTYNSPLHF
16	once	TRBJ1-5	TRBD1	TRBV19	TGTGCCAGTAGCCCCAGGGACAGGGGAAGGGGTCAGCCCCAGCATTTT	CASSPRDRGRGQPQHF
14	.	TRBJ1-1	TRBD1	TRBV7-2	TGTGCCAGCAGCCTAGGGGACAGGAACACTGAAGCTTTCTTT	CASSLGDRNTEAFF
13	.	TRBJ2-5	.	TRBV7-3	TGTGCCAGCAGCTTAACTAGCGTGGAGACCCAGTACTTC	CASSLTSVETQYF
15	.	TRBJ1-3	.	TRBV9	TGTGCCAGCAGCGTAGGGAGAGACTCTGGAAACACCATATATTTT	CASSVGRDSGNTIYF
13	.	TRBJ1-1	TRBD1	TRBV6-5	TGTGCCAGCAGCTCGGGACAGGGCACTGAAGCTTTCTTT	CASSSGQGTEAFF
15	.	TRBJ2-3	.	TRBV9	TGTGCCAGCAGCTTCCGGACTGGGAGCACAGATACGCAGTATTTT	CASSFRTGSTDTQYF
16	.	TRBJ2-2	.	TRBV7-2	TGTGCCAGCAGTCTAGATGAGACTAGGAACACCGGGGAGCTGTTTTTT	CASSLDETRNTGELFF
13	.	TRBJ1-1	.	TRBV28	TGTGCCAGCAGTCTCTTACTTGGGAGTGAAGCTTTCTTT	CASSLLLGSEAFF
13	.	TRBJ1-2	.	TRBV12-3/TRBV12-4	TGTGCCAGCAGTTCGTCACAGACGTCTGGCTACACCTTC	CASSSSQTSGYTF
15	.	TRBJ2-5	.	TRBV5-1	TGCGCCAGCCGACAATTCGGGGGAGTGGGAGAGACCCAGTACTTC	CASRQFGGVGETQYF
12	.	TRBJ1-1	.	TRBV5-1	TGCGCCAGCAGCTGGGGACAATCTGAAGCTTTCTTT	CASSWGQSEAFF
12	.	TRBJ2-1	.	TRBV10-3	TGTGCCATCAGTGGTCTCCGGAATGAGCAGTTCTTC	CAISGLRNEQFF
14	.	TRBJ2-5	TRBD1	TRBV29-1	TGCAGCATCTCGGGGGACAGGGCTCAAGAGACCCAGTACTTC	CSISGDRAQETQYF
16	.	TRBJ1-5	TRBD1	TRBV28	TGTGCCAGCAGTTTCCCCTGGACAGGCGAAGATCAGCCCCAGCATTTT	CASSFPWTGEDQPQHF
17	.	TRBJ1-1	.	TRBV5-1	TGCGCCAGCATGTCCGCTGCGGGGGCGCAGGGGAACACTGAAGCTTTCTTT	CASMSAAGAQGNTEAFF
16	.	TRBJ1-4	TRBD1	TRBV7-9	TGTGCCAGCAGCTCCTTCCGGACAGGACTTAATGAAAAACTGTTTTTT	CASSSFRTGLNEKLFF
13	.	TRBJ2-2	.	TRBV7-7	TGTGCTAGCAGCTTAGATCGTGCCGGGGAGCTGTTTTTT	CASSLDRAGELFF
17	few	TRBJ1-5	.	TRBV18	TGTGCCAGCTCACCGACTTCTTTGGGAGGGATCAATCAGCCCCAGCATTTT	CASSPTSLGGINQPQHF
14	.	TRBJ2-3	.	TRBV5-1	TGCGCCAGCAGCTTGGACACCTTCACAGATACGCAGTATTTT	CASSLDTFTDTQYF